This TCR beta chain was recovered during a study of T cells in Graves' hyperthyroidism and ophthalmopathy. Overall study results and limits: Ophthalmopathy, which appeared later, was predicted by the model a median about 5.9 months before onset. From stable hyperthyroidism, ophthalmopathy was set apart by a 13 V-J model. Most clonotypes expanded in thyroid above 0.001 were likewise present in blood.

To note about this clonotype: Its target is unknown.

This CDR3 has 14 residues. V lost 4 bases, J lost 2 bases, and 10 bases lay in between. The germline V gene has CDR1 MDHEN and CDR2 SYDVKM. Amplification of TCR beta CDR3 regions was performed using RNA transcripts as template. With the HTBI primer set, the TCR CDR3 went through a first round of RT-PCR. Each CDR3 protein gets one entry after TCRdb re-called the multiplex PCR reads with MiXCR. The repertoire has about 420,000 distinct CDR3 sequences, around 14% of them found once; the top ten carry 11% to 15%. The chain joins TRBV28 to TRBJ2-3; D ambiguous. This clonotype was obtained from a woman between 18 and 29 years old with Graves' hyperthyroidism. What was sequenced was blood. In DNA, the CDR3 is TGTGCCAGCAGTTCCCCGGGTGCCACAGATACGCAGTATTTT. It encodes CASSSPGATDTQYF.